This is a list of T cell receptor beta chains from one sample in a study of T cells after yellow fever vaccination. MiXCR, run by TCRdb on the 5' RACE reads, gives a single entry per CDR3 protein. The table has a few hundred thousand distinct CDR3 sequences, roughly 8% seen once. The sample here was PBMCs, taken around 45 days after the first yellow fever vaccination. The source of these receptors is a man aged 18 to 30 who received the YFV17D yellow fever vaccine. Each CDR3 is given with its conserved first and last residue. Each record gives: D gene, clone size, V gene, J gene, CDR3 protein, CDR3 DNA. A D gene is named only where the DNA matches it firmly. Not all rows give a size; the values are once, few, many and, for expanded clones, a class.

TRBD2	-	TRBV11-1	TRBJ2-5	CASSWGPTSGGQETQYF	TGTGCCAGCAGCTGGGGGCCGACTAGCGGGGGGCAAGAGACCCAGTACTTC
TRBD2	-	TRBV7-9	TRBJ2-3	CASSRLAGNSVTDTQYF	TGTGCCAGCAGCCGACTAGCGGGAAATAGTGTCACAGATACGCAGTATTTT
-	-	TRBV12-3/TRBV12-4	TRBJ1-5	CARSLAENQPQHF	TGTGCCAGAAGTTTAGCAGAGAATCAGCCCCAGCATTTT
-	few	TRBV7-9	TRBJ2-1	CASSLEEGSSYNEQFF	TGTGCCAGCAGCTTAGAAGAAGGGAGCTCCTACAATGAGCAGTTCTTC
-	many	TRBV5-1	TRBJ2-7	CASSLTGLSSYEQYF	TGCGCCAGCAGCTTGACAGGGCTCAGCTCCTACGAGCAGTACTTC
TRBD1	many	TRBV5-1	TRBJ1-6	CASSLQGDNSPLHF	TGCGCCAGCAGCTTACAGGGGGATAATTCACCCCTCCACTTT
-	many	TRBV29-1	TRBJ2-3	CSVEGGQFTDTQYF	TGCAGCGTTGAAGGCGGACAGTTCACAGATACGCAGTATTTT
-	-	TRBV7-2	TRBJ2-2	CASSSGGVYTGELFF	TGTGCCAGCAGCTCAGGGGGGGTTTACACCGGGGAGCTGTTTTTT
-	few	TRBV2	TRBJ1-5	CASKGSWDQPQHF	TGTGCCAGCAAGGGGTCTTGGGATCAGCCCCAGCATTTT
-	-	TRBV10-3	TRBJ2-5	CAISDRTSRETQYF	TGTGCCATCAGTGACCGAACCTCGAGAGAGACCCAGTACTTC
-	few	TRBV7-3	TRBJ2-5	CASSSQGSEGETQYF	TGTGCCAGCAGCTCGCAGGGATCTGAGGGAGAGACCCAGTACTTC
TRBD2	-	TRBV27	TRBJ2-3	CASSLLGLAGDTDTQYF	TGTGCCAGCAGTTTATTGGGACTAGCGGGGGACACAGATACGCAGTATTTT
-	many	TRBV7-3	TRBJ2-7	CASSCKGLPDYEQYF	TGTGCCAGCAGCTGTAAAGGACTCCCCGACTACGAGCAGTACTTC
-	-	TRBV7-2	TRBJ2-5	CASSLDGGRQETQYF	TGTGCCAGCAGCTTAGACGGGGGGCGACAAGAGACCCAGTACTTC
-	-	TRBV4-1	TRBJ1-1	CASSQGPTDNTEAFF	TGCGCCAGCAGCCAAGGCCCGACAGACAACACTGAAGCTTTCTTT
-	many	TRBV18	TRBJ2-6	CASSPAGANVLTF	TGTGCCAGCTCACCAGCTGGGGCCAACGTCCTGACTTTC
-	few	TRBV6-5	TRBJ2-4	CASSYGGPKNIQYF	TGTGCCAGCAGTTACGGCGGGCCCAAAAACATTCAGTACTTC
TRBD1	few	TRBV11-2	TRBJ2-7	CASRGSGQGPIFSYEQYF	TGTGCCAGCAGAGGATCGGGACAGGGGCCTATTTTCTCCTACGAGCAGTACTTC
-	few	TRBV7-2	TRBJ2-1	CASSPGWPNEQFF	TGTGCCAGCAGCCCGGGATGGCCCAATGAGCAGTTCTTC
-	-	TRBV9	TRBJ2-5	CASSVGDGETQYF	TGTGCCAGCAGCGTAGGAGACGGGGAGACCCAGTACTTC
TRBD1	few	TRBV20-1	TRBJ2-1	CSAGRNRGGVYNEQFF	TGCAGTGCTGGTAGGAACAGGGGCGGCGTCTACAATGAGCAGTTCTTC
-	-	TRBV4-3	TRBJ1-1	CASSQVRQGSAEAFF	TGCGCCAGCAGCCAAGTTCGGCAGGGATCGGCTGAAGCTTTCTTT
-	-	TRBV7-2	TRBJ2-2	CASSLAGVHTGELFF	TGTGCCAGCAGCTTAGCAGGGGTGCACACCGGGGAGCTGTTTTTT
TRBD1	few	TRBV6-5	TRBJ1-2	CASSFLDREDGYTF	TGTGCCAGCAGTTTTCTGGACAGGGAGGATGGCTACACCTTC
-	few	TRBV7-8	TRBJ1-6	CASSLTRSWGRDSPLHF	TGTGCCAGCAGCTTAACCCGATCATGGGGGCGGGATTCACCCCTCCACTTT
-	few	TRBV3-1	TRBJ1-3	CASRLDAGNTIYF	TGTGCCAGCAGGCTAGATGCTGGAAACACCATATATTTT
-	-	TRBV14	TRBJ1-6	CASQQGSQRNSPLHF	TGTGCCAGCCAGCAAGGTTCTCAGAGGAATTCACCCCTCCACTTT
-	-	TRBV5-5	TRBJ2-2	CASSAYGGAGELFF	TGTGCCAGCAGCGCTTACGGGGGAGCCGGGGAGCTGTTTTTT
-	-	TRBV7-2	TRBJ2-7	CASSDAGRLYEQYF	TGTGCCAGCAGCGACGCGGGACGTCTCTACGAGCAGTACTTC
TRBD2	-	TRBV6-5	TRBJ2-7	CASSYGAGGYEQYF	TGTGCCAGCAGTTACGGGGCGGGGGGCTACGAGCAGTACTTC
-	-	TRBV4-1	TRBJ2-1	CASSLEGGAEQFF	TGCGCCAGCAGCCTAGAGGGGGGGGCCGAGCAGTTCTTC
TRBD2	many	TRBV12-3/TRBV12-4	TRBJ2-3	CASTVAGGNADTQYF	TGTGCCAGCACAGTAGCGGGGGGGAACGCAGATACGCAGTATTTT
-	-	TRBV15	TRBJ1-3	CATSRDGDLFSGNTIYF	TGTGCCACCAGCAGAGATGGGGACCTCTTCTCTGGAAACACCATATATTTT
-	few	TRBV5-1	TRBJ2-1	CASSLDQFLNEQFF	TGCGCCAGCAGCTTGGACCAGTTCCTCAATGAGCAGTTCTTC
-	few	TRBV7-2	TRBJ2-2	CASSLSGIVITGELFF	TGTGCCAGCAGCTTATCAGGGATTGTTATCACCGGGGAGCTGTTTTTT
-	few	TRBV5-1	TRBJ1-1	CASSLGSARLGTEAFF	TGCGCCAGCAGCTTGGGGTCGGCCAGACTAGGCACTGAAGCTTTCTTT
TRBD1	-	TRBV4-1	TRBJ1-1	CASSPRTGGITEAFF	TGCGCCAGCAGCCCGAGGACAGGGGGCATCACTGAAGCTTTCTTT
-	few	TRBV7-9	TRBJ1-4	CASSSFSKAEKLFF	TGTGCCAGCAGCTCCTTTTCTAAGGCTGAAAAACTGTTTTTT
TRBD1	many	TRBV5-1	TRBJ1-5	CASSPTGGYQPQHF	TGCGCCAGCAGCCCGACAGGGGGATACCAGCCCCAGCATTTT
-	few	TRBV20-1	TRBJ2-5	CSAGWRRETQYF	TGCAGTGCGGGGTGGCGGCGAGAGACCCAGTACTTC
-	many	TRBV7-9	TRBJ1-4	CASSLATNEKLFF	TGTGCCAGCAGCTTGGCAACTAATGAAAAACTGTTTTTT
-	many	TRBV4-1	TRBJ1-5	CASSQDSGGSQPQHF	TGCGCCAGCAGCCAAGATTCCGGGGGCAGTCAGCCCCAGCATTTT
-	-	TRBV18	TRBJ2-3	CASSPTGRVSTDTQYF	TGTGCCAGCTCACCAACGGGAAGGGTCAGCACAGATACGCAGTATTTT
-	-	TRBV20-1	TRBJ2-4	CSARVGGANIQYF	TGCAGTGCTAGAGTGGGGGGGGCAAACATTCAGTACTTC
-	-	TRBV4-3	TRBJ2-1	CASSQEGTSYNEQFF	TGCGCCAGCAGCCAAGAGGGGACCTCCTACAATGAGCAGTTCTTC